A single sample gave rise to the 30 T cell receptor beta chains below, sequenced in a study of post-analysis software for immune sequencing data. General study results and limits: The study found TRBV5-6, TRBV5-1 and TRBV20-1 among five TRBV segments more frequent in patients than controls.

Unique-molecular-identifier-tagged TCR beta cDNA libraries were used. MiXCR was run by TCRdb on the PCR reads, yielding one entry per CDR3 protein. The top ten hold 7.6% of the sample, which has roughly 400,000 distinct CDR3 sequences, approximately 42% seen once. The antigens these receptors bind are not known. Material: blood. These TCRs come from a girl aged 2 to 9 with multiple sclerosis.

This clonotype was seen a handful of times. This chain uses TRBV6-4 with TRBJ2-3, with TRBD2 matching over 10 bases. The CDR3 is 17 amino acids. After removal of 5 bases from V and 6 bases from J, the junction contained 14 bases not matched to a gene. The germline CDR1 and CDR2 sequences are MRHNA and SNTAGT. CDR3 bases: TGTGCCAGCAGTCCATACCAGGGAGCGGGAGGGTCGGATACGCAGTATTTT. Its protein is CASSPYQGAGGSDTQYF.

The V gene is TRBV6-5, the J gene TRBJ1-4, with TRBD1 as a possible D gene (5 bases). CDR1 and CDR2 from the germline V gene are MNHEY and SVGAGI. The CDR3 runs to 16 residues. Trimming removed 0 bases from V and 11 bases from J, with 19 bases in between. This CDR3 reads CASSYSNLLVGEKLFF. CDR3 bases: TGTGCCAGCAGTTACTCGAATCTATTGGTAGGGGAGAAACTGTTTTTT.

V gene TRBV6-5 combines with J gene TRBJ2-7; possibly TRBD1 or TRBD2 for D (6 bases each). Looked up from germline, CDR1 is MNHEY and CDR2 is SVGAGI. The CDR3 sequence is 11 residues long. Trimming cost V 10 bases and J 5 bases, with 12 bases left between them. The CDR3 DNA follows: TGTGCCACACAGGGAGGTGACGAGCAGTACTTC. Translating gives CATQGGDEQYF.

The chain recombines TRBV28 with TRBJ1-2; no clear D gene. The CDR3 has 11 amino acids. Trimming removed 8 bases at V and 1 base at J, with 5 bases between. The germline V gene encodes CDR1 MDHEN and CDR2 SYDVKM. CDR3 sequence reads: CASGVNYGYTF. The CDR3 DNA sequence: TGTGCCAGCGGGGTTAACTATGGCTACACCTTC.

In this sample, this clonotype turned up once. J is TRBJ2-1 and V is TRBV27; D unresolved. The V gene's germline CDR1 is MNHEY and CDR2 SMNVEV (reference sequence). The CDR3 is 15 amino acids. V was shortened by 5 bases and J by 5 bases, with 16 bases between the two germline ends. The CDR3 nucleotides read TGTGCCAGCAGTCCCCTGGACCAGCTAAACAATGAGCAGTTCTTC. Its protein product is CASSPLDQLNNEQFF.

The V gene is TRBV7-2, the J gene TRBJ1-1; perhaps TRBD1 as D (6 bases). There are 13 residues in the CDR3. Trimming stripped 5 bases from V and 8 bases from J, with 15 bases between. CDR1 and CDR2 from the germline V gene are SGHTA and FQGNSA. CDR3 region: CASSPYDRNEAFF. The CDR3 DNA sequence: TGTGCCAGCAGCCCATATGACAGGAACGAAGCTTTCTTT.

In nucleotides, the CDR3 is TGTGCCAGCAGCTGGGACAGGGGGCCTAATGGCTACACCTTC. Translation gives CASSWDRGPNGYTF. The chain employs TRBV6-6 and TRBJ1-2, with 12 bases lining up with TRBD1. Germline V gene sequence: CDR1 MNHNY, CDR2 SVGAGI (reference sequence). CDR3 length: 14 residues. After removal of 6 bases from V and 6 bases from J, the junction contained 5 bases not matched to a gene.

The rearrangement joins TRBV19 to TRBJ1-4, with unresolved D. Germline V CDR1 and CDR2: LNHDA, SQIVND (reference sequence). This CDR3 comprises 16 residues. The V end lost 3 bases, the J end lost 0 bases, and 11 bases lay between the germline ends. The CDR3 nucleotides read TGTGCCAGTAGTATCTTAGGTATTTCAACTAATGAAAAACTGTTTTTT. It encodes CASSILGISTNEKLFF.

The chain has TRBV7-7 and TRBJ2-6, with 12 positions matching TRBD1. The CDR3 sequence is 19 residues long. Germline lookup yields CDR1 SSHAT and CDR2 FNYEAQ (reference sequence). The DNA of the CDR3 is TGTGCTACGGGACAGGGGGCGACGGGCCCACCCTCTGGGGCCAACGTCCTGACTTTC. Residues: CATGQGATGPPSGANVLTF.

Comments on this clonotype: Relative to the germline gene, one junction end is altered; a read error may explain this. The chain carries TRBV6-5 and TRBJ1-2; D is undetermined. The germline gives CDR1 MNHEY, CDR2 SVGAGI. The CDR3 is made up of 14 amino acids. The CDR3 DNA is TGTGCCGGCAGTTATCGTCGAGCGGAATATGGCTACACCTTC. Residues: CAGSYRRAEYGYTF.

The V call is TRBV6-5, the J call TRBJ2-5; 7 bases agree with TRBD1. The end of the DNA fits TRBJ2-7 better, so the J call may be wrong. CDR1 and CDR2 from the germline V gene are MNHEY and SVGAGI. This CDR3 has 12 residues. The CDR3: CASSKDRHEQYF. CDR3 coding DNA: TGTGCCAGCAGTAAGGACAGGCACGAGCAGTACTTC.

This clonotype was recorded a few times. J is TRBJ2-4 and V is TRBV19, with 8 bases lining up with TRBD1. Unmatched junction bases numbered 1, after V lost 0 bases and J lost 6 bases. The CDR3 spans 14 residues. The germline V gene encodes CDR1 LNHDA and CDR2 SQIVND (reference sequence). The CDR3 loop is CASSIEQGGNIQYF. The DNA of the CDR3 is TGTGCCAGTAGTATAGAACAGGGGGGAAACATTCAGTACTTC.

The CDR3 nucleotides are TGTGCCAGCAGCCTCCGGACAAGGGCGGGAATCAATGAGCAGTTCTTC. Protein product: CASSLRTRAGINEQFF. The rearrangement uses TRBV12-3 or TRBV12-4 and TRBJ2-1, with a weak D call TRBD2 (6 bases). This CDR3 contains 16 residues. V was clipped by 6 bases and J by 6 bases, with 21 bases between them.

This clonotype was observed a handful of times. This rearrangement joins TRBV6-6 to TRBJ2-3; TRBD2 matches at 7 bases. The J segment lost 5 bases and the V segment lost 2 bases, leaving 7 bases of the junction unmatched. Germline-derived CDR1 and CDR2 are MNHNY and SVGAGI (reference sequence). The CDR3 contains 15 residues. As DNA, the CDR3 is TGTGCCAGCAGTTACGGGGGGGTCCCCCGAGATACGCAGTATTTT. It codes for CASSYGGVPRDTQYF.

The genes are TRBV5-1 and TRBJ1-6, with no clear D. Trimming stripped 7 bases from V and 4 bases from J, with 27 bases between. CDR1 and CDR2 (germline): SGHRS, YFSETQ. This CDR3 region has 19 residues. The CDR3 DNA is TGCGCCAGCGTTTGGGAATTCGGGCAACGCATTCAGTATAATTCACCCCTCCACTTT. It translates to CASVWEFGQRIQYNSPLHF.

This clonotype was seen a few times. The genes are TRBV28 and TRBJ2-7; D might be TRBD1 or TRBD2, each matching 6 bases. Germline lookup yields CDR1 MDHEN and CDR2 SYDVKM. V lost 4 bases, J lost 2 bases, and 18 bases lay in between. The length of the CDR3 is 16 residues. CDR3 region: CASSCGTRRATYEQYF. CDR3 nucleotide sequence: TGTGCCAGCAGTTGCGGGACACGCCGTGCCACCTACGAGCAGTACTTC.

The chain employs TRBV7-9 and TRBJ2-1; D remains unclear. Germline lookup yields CDR1 SEHNR and CDR2 FQNEAQ (reference sequence). This CDR3 contains 13 residues. V was trimmed by 5 bases and J by 7 bases, leaving 12 bases between them. Written as DNA, the CDR3 is TGTGCCAGCAGCCAACCGTACGAAAATGAGCAGTTCTTC. It yields the protein CASSQPYENEQFF.

This clonotype was seen a few times. This chain links TRBV12-3 or TRBV12-4 with TRBJ2-1; TRBD2 matches at 7 bases. This CDR3 spans 15 amino acids. Trimming removed 8 bases from V and 1 base from J; junction bases left unmatched: 8. Here the CDR3 DNA reads TGTGCCAGCCTGCGGGGGATGGGGTCCTACAATGAGCAGTTCTTC. Translated: CASLRGMGSYNEQFF.

The V gene is TRBV29-1, the J gene TRBJ2-2; D may be TRBD1 (6 bases). Trimming stripped 8 bases from V and 3 bases from J, with 19 bases between. Per germline, CDR1 SQVTM and CDR2 ANQGSEA. This CDR3 has 15 residues. The CDR3 bases are TGCAGCTTTACGACAGGCCGGTCGGACACCGGGGAGCTGTTTTTT. Encoded protein: CSFTTGRSDTGELFF.

This clonotype has more than one count but fewer than ten. V usage is TRBV5-1 and J usage is TRBJ2-5; 7 bases match TRBD2. The CDR3 has 15 residues. Germline values: CDR1 SGHRS, CDR2 YFSETQ. Trimming at V came to 4 bases and at J to 11 bases, leaving 17 bases not matched to a gene. CDR3 loop: CASSLSGRTFGEQYF. The CDR3 DNA reads as TGCGCCAGCAGCCTGTCCGGGAGGACATTCGGTGAGCAGTACTTC.

This rearrangement joins TRBV20-1 to TRBJ2-5, with D possibly TRBD2 on 6 matching bases. CDR1 and CDR2 from the germline V gene are DFQATT and SNEGSKA (reference sequence). V lost 6 bases and J lost 4, with 15 bases in between. The CDR3 consists of 13 residues. CDR3 sequence: CSASPPGRETQYF. Written as DNA, the CDR3 is TGCAGTGCAAGCCCCCCCGGGAGAGAGACCCAGTACTTC.

V and J are TRBV6-2 or TRBV6-3 and TRBJ2-5; D uncertain. CDR3 length equals 14 residues. Between the trimmed V and J ends, which lost 2 bases and 3 bases, there was a span of 10 bases. Looked up from germline, CDR1 is MNHEY and CDR2 is SVGEGT. CDR3 sequence (DNA): TGTGCCAGCAGTTACGTACGAGTGAAAGAGACCCAGTACTTC. This sequence encodes CASSYVRVKETQYF.

This clonotype was recorded a few times. The chain has TRBV6-2 or TRBV6-3 and TRBJ1-5; weak D call: TRBD1 (6 bases). The CDR3 covers 17 residues. The ends were cut back, 0 bases at V and 0 bases at J, with 12 bases in the middle. Looked up from germline, CDR1 is MNHEY and CDR2 is SVGEGT. DNA for the CDR3: TGTGCCAGCAGTTACTCGGGGGCATGGGGTAGCAATCAGCCCCAGCATTTT. Residues: CASSYSGAWGSNQPQHF.

V and J are TRBV5-1 and TRBJ2-1; TRBD2 matches 8 bases. Germline V gives CDR1 SGHRS, CDR2 YFSETQ. The CDR3 extends over 14 amino acids. Trimming removed 4 bases from V and 5 bases from J; junction bases left unmatched: 5. The CDR3 DNA reads as TGCGCCAGCAGCGTGAGCGGGGGAGACAATGAGCAGTTCTTC. It yields the protein CASSVSGGDNEQFF.

This clonotype was seen a handful of times. The CDR3 region has the DNA TGTGCCAGCAGTTTACGACAAGGGACCAAAAACATTCAGTACTTC. Residues: CASSLRQGTKNIQYF. The chain recombines TRBV28 with TRBJ2-4; D not certain. CDR1 and CDR2 (germline): MDHEN, SYDVKM. The CDR3 has 15 amino acids. V was cut by 2 bases and J by 2 bases, with 10 bases left in between.

This clonotype was seen more than once but under ten times. The chain uses TRBV6-5 and TRBJ2-3; unclear D gene. Germline V gene lookup returns CDR1 MNHEY and CDR2 SVGAGI. The CDR3 runs to 14 residues. Trimming cost V 6 bases and J 5 bases, with 15 bases left between them. CDR3 residues: CASSTGWWEDTQYF. CDR3 nucleotide sequence: TGTGCCAGCAGCACCGGGTGGTGGGAAGATACGCAGTATTTT.

This chain uses TRBV7-7 with TRBJ2-2, with D maybe TRBD2 (6 bases). V lost 3 bases, J lost 1 base, and 12 bases lay in between. Germline-derived CDR1 and CDR2 are SSHAT and FNYEAQ (reference sequence). The CDR3 has 16 residues. The CDR3 is CASSLAGPLNTGELFF. The CDR3 DNA reads TGTGCCAGCAGCTTGGCGGGGCCCCTGAACACCGGGGAGCTGTTTTTT. Drawing the rest from reference TRBV7-7 and TRBJ2-2, the complete variable domain is GAGVSQSPRYKVTKRGQDVTLRCDPISSHATLYWYQQALGQGPEFLTYFNYEAQPDKSGLPSDRFSAERPEGSISTLTIQRTEQRDSAMYRCASSLAGPLNTGELFFGEGSRLTVL.

This rearrangement joins TRBV20-1 to TRBJ2-5; the D gene is possibly TRBD1 (5 bases). The CDR3 has 12 residues. V lost 5 bases to trimming and J lost 11 bases, with 18 bases between them. Germline CDR1 reads DFQATT; CDR2 reads SNEGSKA (reference sequence). The CDR3 region is CSAAQGYNEQYF. The CDR3 nucleotides are TGCAGTGCTGCGCAGGGCTACAATGAGCAGTACTTC.

The chain recombines TRBV4-3 with TRBJ2-7; TRBD2 aligns across 9 bases. CDR3 length: 15 amino acids. CDR1 is LGHNA and CDR2 is YSLEER in the germline V gene. The V and J ends lost 0 bases and 4 bases, in that order; junction bases with no gene match: 4. CDR3 region: CASSQDRGRGYEQYF. The CDR3 nucleotides read TGCGCCAGCAGCCAAGATCGCGGGAGGGGTTACGAGCAGTACTTC.

The gene calls are TRBV9 and TRBJ2-6; the D gene is possibly TRBD2 (7 bases). Trimming cost V 0 bases and J 0 bases, with 25 bases left between them. Looked up from germline, CDR1 is SGDLS and CDR2 is YYNGEE. The CDR3 loop spans 22 amino acids. CDR3 DNA: TGTGCCAGCAGCGTAGATGTGGGGGGGGCCCTACCGTCAAGCTCTGGGGCCAACGTCCTGACTTTC. Residues: CASSVDVGGALPSSSGANVLTF.